This T cell receptor beta chain is drawn from a study of blood T cell repertoires in COVID-19. Study-wide context: COVID-19 samples collected from the United States, Italy and Spain covered acute and convalescent phases.

Germline V gives CDR1 SGHDT, CDR2 YYEEEE. With V trimmed by 4 bases and J by 4 bases, 8 bases remained unmatched. CDR3 length equals 14 residues. Methods used by the authors: Amplifying reference gene primers gave estimates of nucleated cell counts. Repertoires were generated with immunoSEQ multiplex PCR, while TCRdb's copy carries only in-frame clones and drops some. V and J calls and clone size come straight from that table; D and trimming were deduced from the DNA. This sample has 130,000 or so clones, with just over 75% found just once. The source material was peripheral blood. The chain combines TRBV5-6 with TRBJ2-7; TRBD1 aligns across 7 bases. The TCR was taken from a human donor in a cohort sampled during active COVID-19. CDR3 in DNA: TGTGCCAGCAGCCCTGTTAGGGGGCGGTACGAGCAGTACTTC. Its protein product is CASSPVRGRYEQYF.